The 29 T cell receptor beta chains listed next were all sequenced from one sample in a study of identifying expanded T cells in peripheral blood. Libraries were prepared by immunoSEQ multiplex PCR; TCRdb keeps only in-frame clonotypes and omits some of them. The data show more than 75,000 clones, roughly 86% seen once. Sample: blood. The receptor source for this set is a person between 18 and 75 years old in good health.

The chain links TRBV5-1 to TRBJ1-2, with 7 positions matching TRBD1. The CDR3 runs to 15 residues. The germline gives CDR1 SGHRS, CDR2 YFSETQ. V lost 2 bases to trimming and J lost 8 bases; unmatched junction nucleotides: 12. The CDR3 nucleotides are TGCGCCAGCAGCTTAGATGTACAGGGGAGCAACGGCTACACCTTC. It encodes CASSLDVQGSNGYTF.

The V and J genes are TRBV7-2 and TRBJ1-1, with TRBD1 matching 7 bases. The CDR3 consists of 14 residues. Looked up from germline, CDR1 is SGHTA and CDR2 is FQGNSA. V gave up 6 bases and J gave up 1 base; unmatched junction bases: 5. CDR3 bases: TGTGCCAGCAGGGGACAGCATAGGAACACTGAAGCTTTCTTT. It yields the protein CASRGQHRNTEAFF.

The gene calls are TRBV5-1 and TRBJ2-2; D not resolved. The CDR3 sequence is 15 residues long. The germline CDR1 and CDR2 sequences are SGHRS and YFSETQ. Trimming pared 0 bases from V and 0 bases from J, leaving 6 bases between. The CDR3 loop reads CASSLGVANTGELFF. The CDR3 DNA reads TGCGCCAGCAGCTTGGGTGTGGCGAACACCGGGGAGCTGTTTTTT.

This clone appeared once. The chain uses TRBV6-1 and TRBJ2-5, with D unresolved. This CDR3 contains 17 residues. Per germline, CDR1 MNHNS and CDR2 SASEGT. Between the trimmed V and J ends, which lost 0 bases and 3 bases, there was a span of 17 bases. The DNA of the CDR3 is TGTGCCAGCAGTGAAGCGGCGAGGAATATCCTTAAAGAGACCCAGTACTTC. Its translation: CASSEAARNILKETQYF.

As concerns this clone: One junction end disagrees with the germline gene, perhaps due to a read error. This rearrangement joins TRBV18 to TRBJ2-1; 9 bases map to TRBD1. The germline CDR1 and CDR2 sequences are KGHSH and LQKENI. The CDR3 contains 16 residues. CDR3 region: CASSRDVGQGYIEQFF. The CDR3 DNA reads as TGTGCCAGCTCTCGGGACGTGGGACAGGGATACATTGAGCAGTTCTTC. Complete variable domain (other parts from reference TRBV18 and TRBJ2-1): NAGVMQNPRHLVRRRGQEARLRCSPMKGHSHVYWYRQLPEEGLKFMVYLQKENIIDESGMPKERFSAEFPKEGPSILRIQQVVRGDSAAYFCASSRDVGQGYIEQFFGPGTRLTVL.

The rearrangement links TRBV5-4 to TRBJ1-4, with no clear D. The CDR3 contains 13 residues. Germline V gene sequence: CDR1 SGHNT, CDR2 YYREEE (reference sequence). Trimming shortened V by 2 bases and J by 8 bases, and 10 bases separated the two germline ends. CDR3 residues: CASSFENGEKLFF. The CDR3 nucleotides are TGTGCCAGCAGCTTTGAGAACGGCGAAAAACTGTTTTTT.

The chain links TRBV29-1 to TRBJ1-2; the D is unclear. V lost 7 bases to trimming and J lost 4 bases, with 16 bases between them. This CDR3 has 13 amino acids. Germline V gene lookup returns CDR1 SQVTM and CDR2 ANQGSEA. This CDR3 is CSAAMVQFYGYTF. DNA of the CDR3: TGCAGCGCTGCAATGGTGCAGTTCTATGGCTACACCTTC.

V is TRBV5-1 and J is TRBJ1-4; D is undetermined. The V and J ends lost 4 bases and 8 bases respectively, with 15 bases between them. Per the germline V gene, CDR1 is SGHRS and CDR2 is YFSETQ. CDR3 length: 14 residues. CDR3 residues: CASSPFTSGEKLFF. The DNA of the CDR3 is TGCGCCAGCAGCCCTTTTACCTCGGGAGAAAAACTGTTTTTT.

The rearrangement links TRBV4-1 to TRBJ1-2, with D perhaps matching TRBD1 (5 bases). The V gene's germline CDR1 is MGHRA and CDR2 YSYEKL. Trimming took off 1 base at V and 5 bases at J, with 11 bases between the two ends. This CDR3 has 14 amino acids. CDR3 bases: TGCGCCAGCAGCCAAGCCTCGGGGGGTTATGGCTACACCTTC. Amino acid sequence: CASSQASGGYGYTF.

This chain uses TRBV7-6 with TRBJ2-3; D gene ambiguous. Per germline, CDR1 SGHVS and CDR2 FNYEAQ. The CDR3 is 14 amino acids. V lost 5 bases to trimming and J lost 4 bases, with 13 bases between them. CDR3 bases: TGTGCCAGCAGCCCATCTGTCGGTTCAGATACGCAGTATTTT. This codes for CASSPSVGSDTQYF.

This clone showed up just once. The chain carries TRBV6-6 and TRBJ1-1; D remains unclear. Trimming shortened V by 6 bases and J by 5 bases, and 7 bases separated the two germline ends. The germline gives CDR1 MNHNY, CDR2 SVGAGI (reference sequence). The CDR3 covers 11 residues. The CDR3 DNA reads TGTGCCAGCAGCCCCGGAACTGAAGCTTTCTTT. Residues: CASSPGTEAFF.

The V gene is TRBV2, the J gene TRBJ2-5; possibly TRBD2 for D (6 bases). The CDR3 covers 16 residues. Trimming took 8 bases from V and 2 from J, leaving 21 bases between them. Germline values: CDR1 SNHLY, CDR2 FYNNEI. In DNA, the CDR3 is TGTGCCAGCTCCTTGAAGGGGCGAGGAGGGCAAGAGACCCAGTACTTC. Its translation is CASSLKGRGGQETQYF. The variable domain in full, with the rest retrieved from reference TRBV2 and TRBJ2-5, is EPEVTQTPSHQVTQMGQEVILRCVPISNHLYFYWYRQILGQKVEFLVSFYNNEISEKSEIFDDQFSVERPDGSNFTLKIRSTKLEDSAMYFCASSLKGRGGQETQYFGPGTRLLVL.

In its sample, this clone was seen once. The chain recombines TRBV15 with TRBJ2-1; possible D gene TRBD1, 5 bases. V lost 0 bases and J lost 5, with 8 bases in between. The germline V gene has CDR1 LNHNV and CDR2 YYDKDF (reference sequence). This CDR3 is 14 amino acids long. The CDR3: CATSREGLNNEQFF. For the CDR3, the DNA is TGTGCCACCAGCAGAGAGGGGCTAAACAATGAGCAGTTCTTC.

V usage is TRBV18 and J usage is TRBJ2-6; possibly TRBD1 for D (6 bases). The CDR3 is 18 amino acids. Trimming shortened V by 0 bases and J by 0 bases, and 12 bases separated the two germline ends. Germline values: CDR1 KGHSH, CDR2 LQKENI. CDR3 protein: CASSPPGRGYSGANVLTF. CDR3 DNA sequence: TGTGCCAGCTCACCACCGGGCAGGGGATACTCTGGGGCCAACGTCCTGACTTTC.

V is TRBV18 and J is TRBJ1-5; unclear D gene. The germline V gene encodes CDR1 KGHSH and CDR2 LQKENI. The ends were cut back, 2 bases at V and 2 bases at J, with 13 bases in the middle. The CDR3 totals 16 residues. The CDR3 DNA follows: TGTGCCAGCTCACCAGCGGAGGGTATGGGCAATCAGCCCCAGCATTTT. Translated, it gives CASSPAEGMGNQPQHF. Combining the CDR3 with reference TRBV18 and TRBJ1-5 gives the whole variable domain NAGVMQNPRHLVRRRGQEARLRCSPMKGHSHVYWYRQLPEEGLKFMVYLQKENIIDESGMPKERFSAEFPKEGPSILRIQQVVRGDSAAYFCASSPAEGMGNQPQHFGDGTRLSIL.

The V and J genes are TRBV5-1 and TRBJ2-7; D ambiguous. From germline, CDR1 is SGHRS and CDR2 YFSETQ. The CDR3 covers 15 residues. Trimming pared 7 bases from V and 7 bases from J, leaving 24 bases between. The CDR3 DNA follows: TGCGCCAGCGACCACGGGCAGCCTCGATCGAGGGAGCAGTACTTC. Protein product: CASDHGQPRSREQYF. The full variable domain, its missing parts supplied by reference TRBV5-1 and TRBJ2-7, is KAGVTQTPRYLIKTRGQQVTLSCSPISGHRSVSWYQQTPGQGLQFLFEYFSETQRNKGNFPGRFSGRQFSNSRSEMNVSTLELGDSALYLCASDHGQPRSREQYFGPGTRLTVT.

The chain employs TRBV2 and TRBJ2-1; no clear D. The germline gives CDR1 SNHLY, CDR2 FYNNEI. Between the trimmed V and J ends, which lost 7 bases and 3 bases, there was a span of 13 bases. The CDR3 is 14 amino acids. As DNA, the CDR3 is TGTGCCAGCAAGAGAGGCGGCTACTACAATGAGCAGTTCTTC. Protein product: CASKRGGYYNEQFF.

The gene calls are TRBV7-9 and TRBJ1-2; D remains unclear. CDR3 length: 15 amino acids. With 3 bases removed from V and 2 bases from J, the gap between germline ends came to 13 bases. CDR1 is SEHNR, CDR2 FQNEAQ, per germline (reference sequence). The CDR3 loop is CASSLYRGPNYGYTF. The DNA for the CDR3 is TGTGCCAGCAGCTTGTATCGTGGCCCGAACTATGGCTACACCTTC. Full variable domain (outside the CDR3, taken from reference TRBV7-9 and TRBJ1-2): DTGVSQNPRHKITKRGQNVTFRCDPISEHNRLYWYRQTLGQGPEFLTYFQNEAQLEKSRLLSDRFSAERPKGSFSTLEIQRTEQGDSAMYLCASSLYRGPNYGYTFGSGTRLTVV.

The CDR3 here is CATSRDRVSYEQYF. The CDR3 DNA reads as TGTGCCACCAGCAGAGACAGGGTATCCTACGAGCAGTACTTC. The chain links TRBV15 to TRBJ2-7; tentatively, D is TRBD1 (5 bases). Per germline, CDR1 LNHNV and CDR2 YYDKDF (reference sequence). This CDR3 has 14 amino acids. The V gene lost 0 bases and the J gene lost 1 base, with 7 bases spanning the gap.

In its sample, this clone was seen a few times. The chain carries TRBV7-2 and TRBJ1-6, with TRBD1 identical over 7 bases. The CDR3 totals 14 residues. CDR1 SGHTA and CDR2 FQGNSA come from the germline V gene. Trimming removed 2 bases from V and 10 bases from J; junction bases left unmatched: 5. CDR3 region: CASSLRQGDSPLHF. The CDR3 region has the DNA TGTGCCAGCAGCTTACGACAGGGCGACTCACCCCTCCACTTT.

V and J are TRBV6-1 and TRBJ1-5; 7 nucleotides align to TRBD1. In germline, CDR1 is MNHNS, CDR2 SASEGT. The ends lost 4 bases at V and 4 bases at J; junction bases unmatched: 4. The CDR3 loop spans 14 amino acids. CDR3 region: CASSVGTANQPQHF. The DNA for the CDR3 is TGTGCCAGCAGTGTCGGGACAGCAAATCAGCCCCAGCATTTT.

The chain couples TRBV4-3 to TRBJ1-1; D remains unclear. V lost 0 bases, J lost 8 bases, and 10 bases lay in between. The CDR3 consists of 13 residues. The V gene's germline CDR1 is LGHNA and CDR2 YSLEER. Here the CDR3 DNA reads TGCGCCAGCAGCCAAGATCGGCAGTTGGAAGCTTTCTTT. Translated, it gives CASSQDRQLEAFF.

The chain links TRBV10-3 to TRBJ1-2, with D hard to call. The V gene's germline CDR1 is ENHRY and CDR2 SYGVKD. CDR3 size: 18 residues. The ends were cut back, 2 bases at V and 4 bases at J, with 23 bases in the middle. CDR3 protein: CAISETGIRTLEGYGYTF. The DNA for the CDR3 is TGTGCCATCAGTGAGACCGGAATCCGTACCTTAGAAGGCTATGGCTACACCTTC.

This clone has just one count. The rearrangement links TRBV30 to TRBJ1-2; D not resolved. This CDR3 region has 13 residues. Germline assignment: CDR1 GTSNPN and CDR2 SVGIG (reference sequence). Trimming left V 4 bases short and J 8 bases short, with 17 bases between. The CDR3 reads CAWTLERMLGYTF. The CDR3 nucleotides are TGTGCCTGGACCCTGGAACGGATGTTGGGCTACACCTTC.

The chain carries TRBV10-2 and TRBJ1-1; 7 positions agree with TRBD1. The junction had 8 bases not matched to a gene; V was cut back by 4 bases and J by 3 bases. The CDR3 totals 15 residues. Germline V CDR1 and CDR2: WSHSY, SAAADI. The DNA of the CDR3 is TGCGCCAGCAGTGGAAGCTCCCAGGGGGACACTGAAGCTTTCTTT. It specifies CASSGSSQGDTEAFF.

This sequence joins TRBV20-1 and TRBJ2-7; D ambiguous. Germline-derived CDR1 and CDR2 are DFQATT and SNEGSKA (reference sequence). The CDR3 is made up of 10 amino acids. CDR3 sequence reads: CSAKMNEQYF. DNA for the CDR3: TGCAGCGCCAAGATGAACGAGCAGTACTTC.

CDR3 residues: CASSSRGIPEAFF. Here the CDR3 DNA reads TGTGCCAGCAGCTCCCGGGGGATCCCTGAAGCTTTCTTT. The chain carries TRBV6-6 and TRBJ1-1; D may be TRBD1 (5 bases). Trimming shortened V by 6 bases and J by 6 bases, and 14 bases separated the two germline ends. Germline V lookup: CDR1 MNHNY, CDR2 SVGAGI (reference sequence). This CDR3 comprises 13 residues.

The rearrangement links TRBV11-2 to TRBJ2-7; D unresolved. V was cut by 0 bases and J by 0 bases, with 12 bases left in between. CDR1 is SGHAT, CDR2 FQNNGV, per germline. The CDR3 extends over 16 amino acids. CDR3 nucleotides: TGTGCCAGCAGCTTAGAGGTGCAGGTTCGCTCCTACGAGCAGTACTTC. This translates into CASSLEVQVRSYEQYF.

The genes are TRBV29-1 and TRBJ2-2; unclear D gene. In germline, CDR1 is SQVTM, CDR2 ANQGSEA. With 0 bases removed from V and 8 bases from J, the gap between germline ends came to 31 bases. The CDR3 is 20 residues long. The CDR3 region is CSVEDKAIVASFCSGGELFF. CDR3 sequence (DNA): TGCAGCGTTGAAGATAAGGCGATCGTGGCAAGTTTTTGTTCAGGTGGGGAGCTGTTTTTT.